This passage covers 18 T cell receptor beta chains from one sample sequenced in a study of T-cell reconstitution after alpha-beta-depleted transplantation in children. Unique molecular identifiers were incorporated during preparation of the TCRbeta library. TCRdb fed the PCR reads into MiXCR, producing one record per CDR3 protein. The sample records roughly 100,000 distinct CDR3 sequences, 5% to 6% being singletons. This sample comprised PBMCs, mostly from graft donor cells, obtained 60 days after TCRalphabeta/CD19-depleted stem cell transplant. Receptors originate from a female patient aged 2-9 years who had a stem cell transplant for Fanconi anemia, so the T cells may come from the graft donor.

J is TRBJ1-2 and V is TRBV7-9; D may be TRBD1 (6 bases). The CDR3 is made up of 14 amino acids. Germline CDR1 SEHNR, CDR2 FQNEAQ (reference sequence). Trimming left V 1 base short and J 2 bases short, with 8 bases between. The CDR3 reads CASSLVGGNYGYTF. The CDR3 DNA reads as TGTGCCAGCAGCTTAGTAGGGGGGAACTATGGCTACACCTTC.

In this sample, this clonotype turned up a few times. The chain employs TRBV3-1 and TRBJ1-3, with 9 positions matching TRBD1. Germline trimming cut 4 bases from V and 2 bases from J; bases unmatched to any gene: 3. Germline lookup yields CDR1 LGHDT and CDR2 YNNKEL (reference sequence). The CDR3 sequence is 15 residues long. The CDR3 DNA is TGTGCCAGCAGCCGGGGGACAGGGCCTGGAAACACCATATATTTT. It specifies CASSRGTGPGNTIYF.

This clonotype was recorded at least ten times. The chain couples TRBV27 to TRBJ1-1; no definite D call. Germline CDR1 is MNHEY and CDR2 is SMNVEV (reference sequence). V was pared by 11 bases and J by 4 bases, with 8 bases between. This CDR3 contains 10 residues. The CDR3 sequence is CAPPGTEAFF. The CDR3 nucleotides are TGTGCCCCCCCGGGCACTGAAGCTTTCTTT.

This clonotype was picked up many times. The chain couples TRBV28 to TRBJ1-1, with D possibly matching TRBD1 (6 bases). This CDR3 comprises 13 residues. V was shortened by 8 bases and J by 6 bases, with 16 bases between the two germline ends. Germline CDR1 MDHEN, CDR2 SYDVKM. The CDR3 region is CASAITGGAEAFF. The DNA for the CDR3 is TGTGCCAGCGCCATCACCGGGGGCGCTGAAGCTTTCTTT.

This clonotype showed up just a few times. The rearrangement uses TRBV5-1 and TRBJ1-2; no definite D call. Germline values: CDR1 SGHRS, CDR2 YFSETQ. Trimming shortened V by 4 bases and J by 3 bases, and 13 bases separated the two germline ends. There are 14 residues in the CDR3. CDR3 nucleotides: TGCGCCAGCAGCCTTGACGGACGTCACTATGGCTACACCTTC. Translating gives CASSLDGRHYGYTF.

This clonotype was detected only a few times. The V call is TRBV6-1, the J call TRBJ1-6; D not resolved. The germline V gene encodes CDR1 MNHNS and CDR2 SASEGT. CDR3 length: 13 amino acids. Trimming took 7 bases from V and 0 from J, leaving 4 bases between them. In nucleotides, the CDR3 is TGTGCCAGCAAAACCTCCTATAATTCACCCCTCCACTTT. This gives the protein CASKTSYNSPLHF.

This clonotype was seen repeatedly, ten times or more. The CDR3 region is CASSSQTGIPNSPLHF. The CDR3 DNA is TGTGCCAGCAGCTCCCAAACAGGAATACCCAATTCACCCCTCCACTTT. The V and J genes are TRBV7-8 and TRBJ1-6, with D perhaps TRBD1 (5 bases). The CDR3 is 16 residues long. V was shortened by 4 bases and J by 7 bases, with 17 bases between the two germline ends. Germline CDR1 is SGHVS and CDR2 is FQNEAQ.

This clonotype was counted ten times or more. This sequence joins TRBV18 and TRBJ2-1; 9 nucleotides match TRBD2. Unmatched junction bases numbered 5, after V lost 0 bases and J lost 5 bases. Germline V gene data show CDR1 as KGHSH and CDR2 as LQKENI. The length of the CDR3 is 16 residues. The CDR3 nucleotides are TGTGCCAGCTCACCACCTAGCGGGGGCGTCGACAATGAGCAGTTCTTC. As protein: CASSPPSGGVDNEQFF.

Many counts were recorded for this clonotype. The rearrangement uses TRBV12-3 or TRBV12-4 and TRBJ2-7; D is ambiguous. Deletions cut 3 bases from V and 4 bases from J, with 4 bases between. The CDR3 sequence is 11 residues long. CDR3: CASSFRYEQYF. The CDR3 DNA reads TGTGCCAGCAGTTTCCGGTACGAGCAGTACTTC.

This clonotype has a count of ten or more. The rearrangement joins TRBV28 to TRBJ2-7; D may match TRBD1 or TRBD2 (6 bases each). CDR3 size: 11 residues. Per the germline V gene, CDR1 is MDHEN and CDR2 is SYDVKM. Trimming removed 5 bases from V and 9 bases from J, with 11 bases in between. The CDR3 DNA is TGTGCCAGCAGTCTACAGGGAGGGCAGTACTTC. It yields the protein CASSLQGGQYF. Full variable domain (outside the CDR3, taken from reference TRBV28 and TRBJ2-7): DVKVTQSSRYLVKRTGEKVFLECVQDMDHENMFWYRQDPGLGLRLIYFSYDVKMKEKGDIPEGYSVSREKKERFSLILESASTNQTSMYLCASSLQGGQYFGPGTRLTVT.

The chain carries TRBV24-1 and TRBJ2-5, with TRBD2 identical over 9 bases. V shed 4 bases, J shed 2 bases, and the junction held 4 bases outside the gene matches. The CDR3 is 15 residues long. Germline loops: CDR1 KGHDR, CDR2 SFDVKD. CDR3 loop: CATSDSGRPQETQYF. The DNA of the CDR3 is TGTGCCACCAGTGACAGCGGGAGGCCTCAAGAGACCCAGTACTTC.

This chain links TRBV7-3 with TRBJ2-3; D might be TRBD1 or TRBD2, each matching 5 bases. This CDR3 has 17 residues. The V gene's germline CDR1 is SGHTA and CDR2 FQGTGA. Trimming cost V 0 bases and J 9 bases, with 22 bases left between them. The CDR3 sequence: CASSLTWSGGGARTQYF. Written as DNA, the CDR3 is TGTGCCAGCAGCTTAACCTGGAGTGGGGGTGGGGCCCGGACGCAGTATTTT. The whole variable domain, remainder taken from reference TRBV7-3 and TRBJ2-3, is GAGVSQTPSNKVTEKGKYVELRCDPISGHTALYWYRQSLGQGPEFLIYFQGTGAADDSGLPNDRFFAVRPEGSVSTLKIQRTERGDSAVYLCASSLTWSGGGARTQYFGPGTRLTVL.

This clonotype was counted at least ten times. CDR3 protein: CASSFGNWGDNQPQHF. In nucleotides, the CDR3 is TGTGCCAGCAGTTTCGGTAATTGGGGGGACAATCAGCCCCAGCATTTT. This chain connects TRBV28 to TRBJ1-5, with D perhaps TRBD1 (5 bases). The germline gives CDR1 MDHEN, CDR2 SYDVKM. The V gene lost 3 bases and the J gene lost 3 bases, with 15 bases spanning the gap. The CDR3 is 16 amino acids.

This clonotype was observed many times. The V call is TRBV3-1, the J call TRBJ2-5; D is unclear. This CDR3 region has 14 residues. Looked up from germline, CDR1 is LGHDT and CDR2 is YNNKEL (reference sequence). V gave up 4 bases and J gave up 5 bases, with 14 bases separating them. This chain's CDR3 is CASSRHPRSETQYF. The CDR3 DNA follows: TGTGCCAGCAGCCGACATCCGAGAAGCGAGACCCAGTACTTC.

This clonotype was seen ten or more times. This chain uses TRBV28 with TRBJ1-5; possible D gene TRBD1, 6 bases. CDR1 and CDR2 from the germline V gene are MDHEN and SYDVKM. CDR3 size: 15 residues. V was cut by 6 bases and J by 3 bases, with 15 bases left in between. The CDR3 DNA follows: TGTGCCAGCAGCGCTCCGGGACACCTCAATCAGCCCCAGCATTTT. It is translated as CASSAPGHLNQPQHF.

This clonotype occurred many times. The V gene is TRBV7-2, the J gene TRBJ1-2, with D tentatively TRBD1 (5 bases). Germline V gene data show CDR1 as SGHTA and CDR2 as FQGNSA. Between the trimmed V and J ends, which lost 1 base and 4 bases, there was a span of 10 bases. This CDR3 has 14 residues. CDR3 sequence (DNA): TGTGCCAGCAGCTTAGGGCAGGGTGGCTATGGCTACACCTTC. Amino acid sequence: CASSLGQGGYGYTF.

This clonotype showed up many times. This chain connects TRBV20-1 to TRBJ2-7; 7 bases match TRBD1. The CDR3 length is 13 residues. Germline loops: CDR1 DFQATT, CDR2 SNEGSKA (reference sequence). V dropped 6 bases and J dropped 2; count of bases not matched to a gene: 7. CDR3 region: CSAEGQKAYEQYF. As DNA, the CDR3 is TGCAGTGCCGAGGGACAGAAAGCCTACGAGCAGTACTTC.

This clonotype was seen many times. The CDR3 DNA is TGTGCCAGCAGTGACTTCGGGAGGGCTAATGAGCAGTTCTTC. Translated: CASSDFGRANEQFF. The rearrangement joins TRBV2 to TRBJ2-1, with 8 bases matching TRBD2. The CDR3 has 14 residues. CDR1 is SNHLY and CDR2 is FYNNEI in the germline V gene. J lost 7 bases, V lost 3 bases, and 5 bases had no gene match.